Sequencing of this TCR beta chain was carried out in a study of vaccination effects on CD4 cells after COVID-19. ViraFEST expansion of antigen-specific CD4+ T cells with viral peptide pools preceded sequencing. Investigators separated out CD4+ T cells once around 9 days of culture had passed. Recipients of the vaccine had no prior SARS-CoV-2 infection and negative nucleocapsid antibodies. Half-medium changes using IL-2 medium occurred on days 3 and 7. Overall study results and limits: Pronounced clonal contraction occurred in clones induced by infection and by vaccine late after vaccination.

Method: immunoSEQ multiplex PCR; TCRdb's copy keeps in-frame clones and lacks some. The sample lists tens of thousands of clones, about 79% seen once, with 8% to 11% in the top ten. To note about this clone: The antigen remains undetermined.

Germline CDR1 is SEHNR and CDR2 is FQNEAQ (reference sequence). This CDR3 contains 13 residues. Trimming pared 1 base from V and 5 bases from J, leaving 8 bases between. The chain uses TRBV7-9 and TRBJ2-5; TRBD2 might be the D (7 bases). The TCR was taken from a human donor who received a COVID-19 vaccine. Sequenced material: CD4+ T cells from PBMCs cultured with SARS-CoV-2 spike peptides, taken before COVID-19 vaccination. The CDR3 bases are TGTGCCAGCAGCTTAGGGGGGGGCGAGACCCAGTACTTC. Protein sequence: CASSLGGGETQYF. The variable domain in full, with the rest retrieved from reference TRBV7-9 and TRBJ2-5, is DTGVSQNPRHKITKRGQNVTFRCDPISEHNRLYWYRQTLGQGPEFLTYFQNEAQLEKSRLLSDRFSAERPKGSFSTLEIQRTEQGDSAMYLCASSLGGGETQYFGPGTRLLVL.